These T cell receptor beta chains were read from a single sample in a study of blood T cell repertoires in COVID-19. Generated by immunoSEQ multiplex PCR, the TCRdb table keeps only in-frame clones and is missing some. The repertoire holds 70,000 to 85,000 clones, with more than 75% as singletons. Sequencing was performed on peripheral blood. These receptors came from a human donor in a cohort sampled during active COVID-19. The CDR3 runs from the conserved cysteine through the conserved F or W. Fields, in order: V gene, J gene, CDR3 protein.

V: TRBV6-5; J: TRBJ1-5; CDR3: CASSSDRGSNQPQHF
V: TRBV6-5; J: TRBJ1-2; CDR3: CASRQGQRLYGYTF
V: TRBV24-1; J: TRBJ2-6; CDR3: CATSNRAGANVLTF
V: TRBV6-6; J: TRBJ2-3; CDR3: CASSPDPGQGTDTQYF
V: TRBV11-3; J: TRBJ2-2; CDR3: CASSLQGGTGELFF
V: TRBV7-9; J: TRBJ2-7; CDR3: CASSLAGTVRQYF
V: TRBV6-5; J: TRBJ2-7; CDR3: CASSRDSSEQYF
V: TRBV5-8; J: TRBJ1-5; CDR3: CASSRGTPRGQPQHF
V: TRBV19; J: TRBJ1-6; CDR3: CASSTTSGTSLHF
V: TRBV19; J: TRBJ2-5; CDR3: CASSTGAGETQYF
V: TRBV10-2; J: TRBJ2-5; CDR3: CASGQRGIQETQYF
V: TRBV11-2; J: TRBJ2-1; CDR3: CASSSTGGSYNEQFF
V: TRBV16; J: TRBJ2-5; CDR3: CASSRDRVETQYF